This TCR beta chain was retrieved from a study of blood T cell repertoires in COVID-19. On the study more broadly: Acute and convalescent COVID-19 specimens originated in the United States, Italy and Spain. T cells, B-cell-depleted T cells, or PBMCs provided the cDNA or gDNA that served as material.

Germline V gene sequence: CDR1 SGHNT, CDR2 YENEEA. The CDR3 is 15 amino acids. Trimming stripped 5 bases from V and 1 base from J, with 14 bases between. Measured with immunoSEQ multiplex PCR; TCRdb has only the in-frame clones, and not every one. Of 200,000 to 250,000 clones listed, about 82% were seen once; the top ten hold about 10%. J is TRBJ1-1 and V is TRBV11-3; D possibly corresponds to TRBD1 (6 bases). Sequenced input: peripheral blood. This TCR derives from a woman over 75 with acute or convalescent COVID-19. As DNA, the CDR3 is TGTGCCAGCAGCGCGAGAATACAGGGGAACACTGAAGCTTTCTTT. It is translated as CASSARIQGNTEAFF.